This T cell receptor (beta chain) came from a study of CD4+ T cells in melanoma (dated by TCRdb to between 2020 and 2023). Study-level background: Neoantigen-specific CD4+ T cells in human melanoma were what the study investigated. General study outcomes and caveats: The report described a correlation between neoantigen-specific CD4+ T cells and the function of CD8+ T cells, macrophages and B cells. Neoantigen-specific CD4+ T cells in melanoma were reported to have a range of differentiation states.

Comments on this clone: No cognate antigen has been identified for it. Per-base quality was not reported, and no clone a single base away is much larger than it.

The protocol used for the library was the immunoSEQ multiplex PCR assay. TCRdb re-hosts the immuneACCESS table, in-frame sequences only. Its copies lack some clones; in the studies checked, an unresolved V gene accounts for under half of them, and the cause for the rest is not known. Here the sample has several thousand clones; around 62% occur a single time. The ten largest clones take up approximately 23% of the sample. V lost 6 bases and J lost 2 bases, and the count of bases not matched to a germline gene is 12. The CDR3 runs 16 amino acids, cysteine and phenylalanine included. Kept here is only the CDR3 DNA, which spans 48 bases and is read in frame from base 1. The germline V gene gives CDR1 as SGHTA and CDR2 as FQGNSA. Patients with melanoma were used as donors.

The chain is encoded by TRBV7-2 joined to TRBJ1-2, and TRBD1 matches 7 of the central bases. The source of this sequence is a human donor with melanoma. Sequencing used cells from a culture (not recorded whether cultured in vitro). CDR3 protein: CASRPGGTRGNYGYTF. The nucleotides are TGTGCCAGCAGGCCTGGGGGGACCAGGGGGAACTATGGCTACACCTTC.